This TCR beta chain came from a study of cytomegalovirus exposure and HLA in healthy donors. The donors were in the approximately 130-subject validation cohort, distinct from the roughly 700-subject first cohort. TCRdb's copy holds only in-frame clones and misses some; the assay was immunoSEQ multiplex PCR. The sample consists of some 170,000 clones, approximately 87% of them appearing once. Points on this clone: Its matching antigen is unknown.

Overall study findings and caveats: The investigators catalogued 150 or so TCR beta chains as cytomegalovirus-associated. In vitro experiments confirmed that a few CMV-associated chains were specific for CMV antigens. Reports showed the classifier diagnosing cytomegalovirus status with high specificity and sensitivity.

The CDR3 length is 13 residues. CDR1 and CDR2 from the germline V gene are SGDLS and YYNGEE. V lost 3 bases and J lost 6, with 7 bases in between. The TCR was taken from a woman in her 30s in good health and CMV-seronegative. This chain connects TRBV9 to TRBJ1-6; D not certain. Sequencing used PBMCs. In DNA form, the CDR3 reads TGTGCCAGCAGCGCCGGGGTTAATTCACCCCTCCACTTT. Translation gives CASSAGVNSPLHF.